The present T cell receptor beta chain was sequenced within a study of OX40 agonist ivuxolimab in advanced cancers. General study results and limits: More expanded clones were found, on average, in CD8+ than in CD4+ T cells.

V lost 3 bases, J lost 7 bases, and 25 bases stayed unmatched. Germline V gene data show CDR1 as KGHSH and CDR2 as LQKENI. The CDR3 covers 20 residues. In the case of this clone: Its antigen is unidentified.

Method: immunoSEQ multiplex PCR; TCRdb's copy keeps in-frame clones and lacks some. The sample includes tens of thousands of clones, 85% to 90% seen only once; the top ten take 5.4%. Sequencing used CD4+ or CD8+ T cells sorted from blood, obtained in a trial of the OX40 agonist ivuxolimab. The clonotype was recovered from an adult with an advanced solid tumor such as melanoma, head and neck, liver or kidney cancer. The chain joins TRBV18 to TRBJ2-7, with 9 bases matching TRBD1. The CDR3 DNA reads TGTGCCAGCTCACCCGACTACCGGGACAGGGTCCCGCCCGCCCAGAGGGAGCAGTACTTC. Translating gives CASSPDYRDRVPPAQREQYF.